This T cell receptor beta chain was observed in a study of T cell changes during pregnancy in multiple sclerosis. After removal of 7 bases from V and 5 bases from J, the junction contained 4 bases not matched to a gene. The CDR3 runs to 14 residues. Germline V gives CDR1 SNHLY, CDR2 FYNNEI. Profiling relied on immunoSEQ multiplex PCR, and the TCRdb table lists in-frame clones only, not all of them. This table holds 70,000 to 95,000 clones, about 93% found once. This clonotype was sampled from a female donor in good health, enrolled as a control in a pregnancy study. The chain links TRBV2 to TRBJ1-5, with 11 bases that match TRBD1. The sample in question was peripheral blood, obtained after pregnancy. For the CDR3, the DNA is TGTGCCAGCACCCCGGGACAGGGGGATCAGCCCCAGCATTTT. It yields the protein CASTPGQGDQPQHF. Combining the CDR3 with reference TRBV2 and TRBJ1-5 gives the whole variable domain EPEVTQTPSHQVTQMGQEVILRCVPISNHLYFYWYRQILGQKVEFLVSFYNNEISEKSEIFDDQFSVERPDGSNFTLKIRSTKLEDSAMYFCASTPGQGDQPQHFGDGTRLSIL.